Presented here are 30 T cell receptor beta chains from one specimen sequenced in a study of T cells expressing NK-cell markers. Reprocessing the 5' RACE reads, TCRdb reports a single entry for every CDR3 protein and omits DNA. The sample's table shows hundreds of thousands of distinct CDR3 sequences. The sequenced material came from blood T cells: a sorted CD56 or NKG2C T cell subset, CD4+ or CD8+ T cells, or bulk PBMC T cells (not recorded which). The receptors here all came from a man between 18 and 35 years old in good health.

CDR3 region: CASSYTHEQFF. V and J are TRBV11-1 and TRBJ2-1. The CDR3 spans 11 residues. CDR1 is SGHAT and CDR2 is FQDESV in the germline V gene (reference sequence).

V gene TRBV29-1 combines with J gene TRBJ2-4; the D gene TCRdb calls, TRBD1, cannot be checked with no DNA. This CDR3 is built from 14 residues. Germline V gene sequence: CDR1 SQVTM, CDR2 ANQGSEA. CDR3 in amino acids: CSALKGGNGGIQYF.

J is TRBJ2-1 and V is TRBV6-5; no DNA is available, so the TRBD1 call from TCRdb remains unchecked. The CDR3 has 14 amino acids. Germline V gives CDR1 MNHEY, CDR2 SVGAGI. This CDR3 is CASSYSTTTREQFF.

V is TRBV2 and J is TRBJ2-1; with no DNA, the TCRdb D assignment of TRBD2 cannot be verified. This CDR3 spans 15 amino acids. Germline assignment: CDR1 SNHLY and CDR2 FYNNEI. CDR3 loop: CASSRTSGGQDEQFF.

The genes are TRBV6-2 or TRBV6-3 and TRBJ2-7. The CDR3 consists of 13 residues. Germline V gene sequence: CDR1 MNHEY, CDR2 SVGEGT. CDR3 region: CASSHTATYEQYF.

The genes are TRBV20-1 and TRBJ2-7; TCRdb names TRBD1, which stays unverified in the absence of DNA. The CDR3 is 13 residues long. The germline CDR1 and CDR2 sequences are DFQATT and SNEGSKA (reference sequence). CDR3 region: CSARWGRNNEQYF.

V is TRBV5-1 and J is TRBJ2-3; TCRdb's assignment of TRBD1 cannot be checked, as there is no DNA. This CDR3 contains 15 residues. In germline, CDR1 is SGHRS, CDR2 YFSETQ. The CDR3 sequence: CASSRDRGRADTQYF.

The V call is TRBV29-1, the J call TRBJ2-1; TCRdb lists TRBD1, though no DNA is available to test this call. CDR1 and CDR2 from the germline V gene are SQVTM and ANQGSEA. The CDR3 loop spans 13 amino acids. The CDR3 spells CSTGTGAFNEQFF.

J is TRBJ2-7 and V is TRBV7-2; TCRdb returns TRBD2, unconfirmable since there is no DNA. CDR3 size: 17 residues. The germline V gene encodes CDR1 SGHTA and CDR2 FQGNSA. The CDR3 loop reads CASVPLAGGPSSYEQYF.

This chain connects TRBV4-2 to TRBJ2-1; TCRdb returns TRBD2, unconfirmable since there is no DNA. The CDR3 contains 20 residues. CDR1 and CDR2 from the germline V gene are LGHNA and YNFKEQ. This chain's CDR3 is CASSQGGPLELAGGYNEQFF.

The rearrangement joins TRBV7-2 to TRBJ1-1. Germline V CDR1 and CDR2: SGHTA, FQGNSA. This CDR3 is built from 14 residues. The CDR3 sequence: CASIAQPRAAEAFF. Drawing the rest from reference TRBV7-2 and TRBJ1-1, the complete variable domain is GAGVSQSPSNKVTEKGKDVELRCDPISGHTALYWYRQSLGQGLEFLIYFQGNSAPDKSGLPSDRFSAERTGGSVSTLTIQRTQQEDSAVYLCASIAQPRAAEAFFGQGTRLTVV.

The chain links TRBV6-5 to TRBJ2-1; the TCRdb D gene call, TRBD2, has no DNA to confirm it. The CDR3 covers 17 residues. From germline, CDR1 is MNHEY and CDR2 SVGAGI. CDR3: CASSYSPSGRVRNEQFF.

The rearrangement joins TRBV7-9 to TRBJ1-1; TCRdb indicates TRBD1, and absent DNA this call remains unverified. Germline values: CDR1 SEHNR, CDR2 FQNEAQ (reference sequence). The CDR3 is 15 amino acids. The chain's CDR3 is CASSLDNWGESEAFF. The variable domain in full, with the rest retrieved from reference TRBV7-9 and TRBJ1-1, is DTGVSQNPRHKITKRGQNVTFRCDPISEHNRLYWYRQTLGQGPEFLTYFQNEAQLEKSRLLSDRFSAERPKGSFSTLEIQRTEQGDSAMYLCASSLDNWGESEAFFGQGTRLTVV.

V gene TRBV2 combines with J gene TRBJ1-5; without DNA, the TCRdb call of TRBD1 cannot be checked. This CDR3 has 16 amino acids. CDR1 SNHLY and CDR2 FYNNEI come from the germline V gene. CDR3 region: CASSVVGDYSNQPQHF.

The rearrangement uses TRBV27 and TRBJ2-3; without DNA, the TCRdb call of TRBD2 cannot be checked. Germline assignment: CDR1 MNHEY and CDR2 SMNVEV (reference sequence). This CDR3 comprises 16 residues. The CDR3 here is CASSPLAGWGTDTQYF.

The chain recombines TRBV5-1 with TRBJ1-1; the TCRdb call, TRBD1, lacks DNA for checking. CDR3 length: 16 residues. Germline values: CDR1 SGHRS, CDR2 YFSETQ. CDR3 protein: CASSPGTLGLNTEAFF.

J is TRBJ2-3 and V is TRBV27; TCRdb gives TRBD1 as the D gene, but with no DNA this cannot be confirmed. The CDR3 extends over 14 amino acids. The germline gives CDR1 MNHEY, CDR2 SMNVEV (reference sequence). CDR3 loop: CASSEYRVTDTQYF.

The chain recombines TRBV15 with TRBJ2-5; with no DNA, the TCRdb D assignment of TRBD2 cannot be verified. This CDR3 spans 15 amino acids. The germline CDR1 and CDR2 sequences are LNHNV and YYDKDF (reference sequence). The chain's CDR3 is CATSRAKRERETQYF. The entire variable domain, with the rest obtained from reference TRBV15 and TRBJ2-5, is as follows: DAMVIQNPRYQVTQFGKPVTLSCSQTLNHNVMYWYQQKSSQAPKLLFHYYDKDFNNEADTPDNFQSRRPNTSFCFLDIRSPGLGDTAMYLCATSRAKRERETQYFGPGTRLLVL.

The rearrangement links TRBV5-1 to TRBJ2-6; no DNA is available, so the TRBD1 call from TCRdb remains unchecked. This CDR3 spans 18 amino acids. Germline loops: CDR1 SGHRS, CDR2 YFSETQ. This chain's CDR3 is CASSLVGTASSGANVLTF.

The V and J genes are TRBV5-1 and TRBJ2-1; TCRdb designates TRBD1, a call that cannot be tested without DNA. This CDR3 region has 14 residues. Germline CDR1 and CDR2: SGHRS and YFSETQ. CDR3 sequence: CASSPEARANEQFF.

The rearrangement joins TRBV12-3 or TRBV12-4 to TRBJ1-1. The CDR3 covers 14 residues. The CDR3 loop reads CASRPHKRNTEAFF.

The J gene is TRBJ2-1, the V gene TRBV30; TCRdb names TRBD1, which stays unverified in the absence of DNA. CDR3 length: 11 amino acids. Looked up from germline, CDR1 is GTSNPN and CDR2 is SVGIG (reference sequence). The CDR3 loop reads CAWMGQGEQFF.

The J gene is TRBJ1-2, the V gene TRBV6-5; TCRdb proposes TRBD1, but this gene call is untestable without DNA. Germline V gene lookup returns CDR1 MNHEY and CDR2 SVGAGI. The CDR3 spans 14 residues. The CDR3 loop is CASSYYAGGDGYTF.

The V gene is TRBV12-3 or TRBV12-4, the J gene TRBJ1-5; TCRdb's D gene call, TRBD1, goes unchecked for lack of DNA. The CDR3 has 15 residues. CDR3: CASSPIPGQGQPQHF.

The gene calls are TRBV9 and TRBJ2-7; TCRdb indicates TRBD1, and absent DNA this call remains unverified. The CDR3 consists of 15 residues. Germline V CDR1 and CDR2: SGDLS, YYNGEE. CDR3 in amino acids: CASSGSGTSSYEQYF.

This chain joins TRBV7-8 and TRBJ2-3; TCRdb outputs TRBD2, but without DNA this stays unchecked. The germline CDR1 and CDR2 sequences are SGHVS and FQNEAQ. The CDR3 runs 15 residues. The CDR3 is CASSLVGEEIDTQYF.

The rearrangement joins TRBV27 to TRBJ2-1; with no DNA, the TCRdb D assignment of TRBD2 cannot be verified. CDR1 MNHEY and CDR2 SMNVEV come from the germline V gene (reference sequence). This CDR3 is built from 20 residues. The CDR3 sequence: CASSTRPDRGGTSGRDEQFF.

V usage is TRBV7-2 and J usage is TRBJ1-4. Germline V gene sequence: CDR1 SGHTA, CDR2 FQGNSA. This CDR3 is built from 16 residues. CDR3 residues: CASSLESMVNFEKLFF.

The chain links TRBV10-3 to TRBJ2-1; TCRdb's D call of TRBD2 is untestable without DNA. This CDR3 is built from 15 residues. The germline CDR1 and CDR2 sequences are ENHRY and SYGVKD. The CDR3 sequence is CAISDRTSAYNEQFF.

The chain combines TRBV7-8 with TRBJ2-2. The length of the CDR3 is 16 residues. The V gene's germline CDR1 is SGHVS and CDR2 FQNEAQ. The CDR3 sequence: CASSPWQGSDTGELFF.